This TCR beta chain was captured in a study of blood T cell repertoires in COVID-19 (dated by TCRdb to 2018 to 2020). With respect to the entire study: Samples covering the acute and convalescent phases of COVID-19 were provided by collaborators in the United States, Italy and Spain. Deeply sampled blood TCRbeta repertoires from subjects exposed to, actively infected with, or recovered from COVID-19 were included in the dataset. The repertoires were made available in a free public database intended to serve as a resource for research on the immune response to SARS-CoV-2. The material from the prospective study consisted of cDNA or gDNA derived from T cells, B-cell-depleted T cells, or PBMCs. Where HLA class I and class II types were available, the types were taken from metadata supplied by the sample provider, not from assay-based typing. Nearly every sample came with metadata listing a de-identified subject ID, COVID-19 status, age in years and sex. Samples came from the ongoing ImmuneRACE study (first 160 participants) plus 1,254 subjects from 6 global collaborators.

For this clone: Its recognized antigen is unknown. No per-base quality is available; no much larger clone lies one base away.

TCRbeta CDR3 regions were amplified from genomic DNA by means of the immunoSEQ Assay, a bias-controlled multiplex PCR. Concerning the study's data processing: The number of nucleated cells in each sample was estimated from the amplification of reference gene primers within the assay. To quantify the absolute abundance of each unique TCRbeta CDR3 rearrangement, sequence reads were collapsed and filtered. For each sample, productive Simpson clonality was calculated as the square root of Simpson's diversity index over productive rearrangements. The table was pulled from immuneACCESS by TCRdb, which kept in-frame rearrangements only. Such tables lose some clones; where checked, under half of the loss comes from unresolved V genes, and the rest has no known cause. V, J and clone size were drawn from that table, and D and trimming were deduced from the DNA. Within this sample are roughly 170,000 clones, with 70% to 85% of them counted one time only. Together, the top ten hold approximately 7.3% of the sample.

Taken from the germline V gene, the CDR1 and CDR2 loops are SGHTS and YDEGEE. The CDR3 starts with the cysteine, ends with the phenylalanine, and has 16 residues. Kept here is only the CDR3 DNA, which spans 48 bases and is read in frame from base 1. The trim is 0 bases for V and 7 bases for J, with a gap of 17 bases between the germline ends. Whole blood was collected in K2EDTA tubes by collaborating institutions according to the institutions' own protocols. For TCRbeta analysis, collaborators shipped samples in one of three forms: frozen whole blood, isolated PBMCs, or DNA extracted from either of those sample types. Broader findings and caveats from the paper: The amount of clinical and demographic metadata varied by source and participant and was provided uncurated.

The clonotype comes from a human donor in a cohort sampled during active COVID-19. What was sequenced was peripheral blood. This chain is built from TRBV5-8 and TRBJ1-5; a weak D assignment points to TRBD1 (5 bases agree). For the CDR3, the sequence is CASSLAINQGGQPQHF. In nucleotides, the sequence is TGTGCCAGCAGCTTGGCCATCAATCAGGGAGGCCAGCCCCAGCATTTT.